The sequence of this T cell receptor (beta chain) was determined in a study of cytomegalovirus exposure and HLA in healthy donors. Looking at the study overall: Findings of an earlier analysis included around 100 million unique TCR beta sequences from roughly 190 million T cells. Study results and limitations: Fewer N-insertions than the roughly 670-donor mean were reportedly shown by an Asian-associated ancestry cluster in a later analysis.

As regards this clone: Its antigen is undetermined.

The PCR employed 60 Vbeta primers together with 13 Jbeta primers. This table comes from immunoSEQ multiplex PCR, and its TCRdb copy is limited to in-frame clones, with some not included. The sample shows approximately 97,000 clones, approximately 77% of them seen only once. The ends were cut back, 2 bases at V and 5 bases at J, with 12 bases in the middle. Per the germline V gene, CDR1 is KGHSH and CDR2 is LQKENI. The CDR3 covers 15 residues. This TCR was recovered from a male donor in good health and CMV-seropositive. J is TRBJ1-4 and V is TRBV18, with D possibly matching TRBD1 (6 bases). Input material: PBMCs. CDR3 in DNA: TGTGCCAGCTCACCATTTGACAGGCCGAATGAAAAACTGTTTTTT. This codes for CASSPFDRPNEKLFF.